This TCR beta chain was recovered during a study of beta chain features in type 1 diabetes. Study as a whole: Healthy donors, compared against patients, showed similar age, gender and cell yields. Overall study findings and caveats: Reads derived from cDNA could over-represent cells showing high TCR expression. Healthy donors had naive, central memory and Treg TCRB repertoires that appeared less similar than those seen among patients. TCRB CDR3s were moderately but significantly shorter in Type 1 diabetes patients in all four CD4+ subsets.

The single heparinised draw taken from each donor contained about 110 mL of blood on average. A remark on this clone: The antigen is undetermined.

Expressed TCRB transcripts got sequenced, as all isolated RNA was reverse transcribed. Only in-frame clones appear in the TCRdb table, and some are missing; sequencing was by immunoSEQ multiplex PCR. The table lists 50,000 to 55,000 clones, about 64% of them singletons. There are 15 residues in the CDR3. Germline loops: CDR1 MNHEY, CDR2 SVGAGI. The J segment lost 5 bases and the V segment lost 5 bases, leaving 9 bases of the junction unmatched. Sequencing input: stem cell memory CD4+ T cells from blood. The clonotype originates from a woman between 25 and 40 years old with type 1 diabetes. The V call is TRBV6-5, the J call TRBJ1-2; TRBD1 agrees at 9 bases. CDR3 in amino acids: CASSLRGQGVYGYTF. The CDR3, as DNA: TGTGCCAGCAGTCTACGGGGACAGGGAGTATATGGCTACACCTTC.